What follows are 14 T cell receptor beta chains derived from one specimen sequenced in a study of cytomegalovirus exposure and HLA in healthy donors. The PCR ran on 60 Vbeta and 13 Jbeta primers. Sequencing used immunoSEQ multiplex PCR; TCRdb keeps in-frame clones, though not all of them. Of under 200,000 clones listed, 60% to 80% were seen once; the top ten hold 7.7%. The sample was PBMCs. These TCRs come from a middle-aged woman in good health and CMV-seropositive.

The CDR3 DNA sequence: TGTGCCAGTAGTATTGGGTCAGGGGATGGCTACACCTTC. Its protein product is CASSIGSGDGYTF. The chain employs TRBV19 and TRBJ1-2; a possible D gene is TRBD1 (6 bases). The CDR3 contains 13 residues. Germline V gene data show CDR1 as LNHDA and CDR2 as SQIVND (reference sequence). V dropped 3 bases and J dropped 6 bases, with 11 bases sitting between them.

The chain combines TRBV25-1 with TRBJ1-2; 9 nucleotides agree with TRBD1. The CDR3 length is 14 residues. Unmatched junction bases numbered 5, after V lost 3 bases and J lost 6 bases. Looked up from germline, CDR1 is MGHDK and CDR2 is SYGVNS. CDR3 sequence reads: CASSDTGTGNGYTF. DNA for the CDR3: TGTGCCAGCAGTGATACCGGGACAGGGAATGGCTACACCTTC.

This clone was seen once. The DNA of the CDR3 is TGCGCCAGCAGCTTGGAGCGGGCTTCCTCCTACAATGAGCAGTTCTTC. Encoded protein: CASSLERASSYNEQFF. The genes are TRBV5-1 and TRBJ2-1; perhaps TRBD2 as D (6 bases). In germline, CDR1 is SGHRS, CDR2 YFSETQ. The CDR3 totals 16 residues. V lost 0 bases and J lost 0, with 10 bases in between.

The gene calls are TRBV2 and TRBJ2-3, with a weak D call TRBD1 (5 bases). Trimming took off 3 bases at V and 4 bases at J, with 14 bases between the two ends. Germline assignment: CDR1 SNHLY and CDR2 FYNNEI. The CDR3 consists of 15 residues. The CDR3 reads CASSDLRQTADTQYF. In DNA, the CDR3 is TGTGCCAGCAGTGATCTGAGACAGACCGCAGATACGCAGTATTTT.

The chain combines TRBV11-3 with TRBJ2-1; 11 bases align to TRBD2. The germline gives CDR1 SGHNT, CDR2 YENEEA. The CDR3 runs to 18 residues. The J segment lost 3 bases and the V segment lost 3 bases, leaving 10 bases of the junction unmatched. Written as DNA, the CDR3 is TGTGCCAGCAGCTTGGGGGGCCTACTAGCGGGAGTCTACAATGAGCAGTTCTTC. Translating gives CASSLGGLLAGVYNEQFF.

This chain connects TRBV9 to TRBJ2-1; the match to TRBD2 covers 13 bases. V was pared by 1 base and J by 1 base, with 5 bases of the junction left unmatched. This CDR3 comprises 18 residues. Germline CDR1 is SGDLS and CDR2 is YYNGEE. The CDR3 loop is CASSVSGTSGKSYNEQFF. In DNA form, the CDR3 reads TGTGCCAGCAGCGTATCCGGGACTAGCGGGAAGTCCTACAATGAGCAGTTCTTC.

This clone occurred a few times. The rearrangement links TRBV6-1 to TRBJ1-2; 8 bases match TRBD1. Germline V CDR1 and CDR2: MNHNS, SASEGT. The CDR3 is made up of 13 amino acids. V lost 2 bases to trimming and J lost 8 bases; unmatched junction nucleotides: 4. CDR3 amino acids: CASSERTGQGYTF. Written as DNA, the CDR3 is TGTGCCAGCAGTGAAAGGACAGGGCAAGGCTACACCTTC.

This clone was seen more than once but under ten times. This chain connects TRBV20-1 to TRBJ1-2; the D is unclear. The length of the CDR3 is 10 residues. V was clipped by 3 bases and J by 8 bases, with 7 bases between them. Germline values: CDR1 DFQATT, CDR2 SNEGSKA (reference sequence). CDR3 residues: CSARSRGYTF. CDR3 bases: TGCAGTGCTAGGAGCAGGGGCTACACCTTC.

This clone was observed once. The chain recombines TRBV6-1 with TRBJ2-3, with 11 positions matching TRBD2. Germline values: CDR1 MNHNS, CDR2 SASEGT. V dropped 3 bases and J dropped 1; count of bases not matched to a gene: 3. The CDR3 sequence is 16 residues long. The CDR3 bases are TGTGCCAGCAGTGACTTGACTAGCGGGGGCACAGATACGCAGTATTTT. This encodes CASSDLTSGGTDTQYF.

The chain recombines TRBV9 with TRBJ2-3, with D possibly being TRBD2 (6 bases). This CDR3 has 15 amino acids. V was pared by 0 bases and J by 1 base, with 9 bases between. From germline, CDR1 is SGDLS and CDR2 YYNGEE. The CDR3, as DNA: TGTGCCAGCAGCGTAGATGGCGGGGGCACAGATACGCAGTATTTT. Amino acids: CASSVDGGGTDTQYF. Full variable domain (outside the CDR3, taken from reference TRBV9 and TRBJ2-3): DSGVTQTPKHLITATGQRVTLRCSPRSGDLSVYWYQQSLDQGLQFLIQYYNGEERAKGNILERFSAQQFPDLHSELNLSSLELGDSALYFCASSVDGGGTDTQYFGPGTRLTVL.

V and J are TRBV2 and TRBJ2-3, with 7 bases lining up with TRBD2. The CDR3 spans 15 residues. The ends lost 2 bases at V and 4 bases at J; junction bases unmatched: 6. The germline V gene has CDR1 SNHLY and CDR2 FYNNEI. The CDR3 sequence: CASSESAGVADTQYF. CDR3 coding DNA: TGTGCCAGCAGTGAATCGGCGGGAGTGGCAGATACGCAGTATTTT.

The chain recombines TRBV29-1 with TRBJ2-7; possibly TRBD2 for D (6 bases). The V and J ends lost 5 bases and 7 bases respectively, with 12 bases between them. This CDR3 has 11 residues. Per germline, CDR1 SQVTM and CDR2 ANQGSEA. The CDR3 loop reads CSVYAGGEQYF. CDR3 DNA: TGCAGCGTTTACGCCGGGGGAGAGCAGTACTTC.

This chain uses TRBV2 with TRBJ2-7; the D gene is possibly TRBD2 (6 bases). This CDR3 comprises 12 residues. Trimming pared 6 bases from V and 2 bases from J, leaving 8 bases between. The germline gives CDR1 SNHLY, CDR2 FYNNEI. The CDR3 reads CASRGGAYEQYF. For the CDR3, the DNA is TGTGCCAGCAGGGGAGGCGCCTACGAGCAGTACTTC.

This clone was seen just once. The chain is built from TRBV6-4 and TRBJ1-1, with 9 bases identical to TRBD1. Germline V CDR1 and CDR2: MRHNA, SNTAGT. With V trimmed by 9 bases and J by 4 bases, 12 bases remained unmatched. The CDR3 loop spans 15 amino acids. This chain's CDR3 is CARFRDRAFCTEAFF. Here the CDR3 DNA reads TGTGCCAGGTTCCGGGACAGGGCCTTTTGCACTGAAGCTTTCTTT.